A selection of T cell receptor beta chains follows, all from one sample in a study of blood T cell repertoires in COVID-19. Measured with immunoSEQ multiplex PCR; TCRdb has only the in-frame clones, and not every one. The sample gives approximately 270,000 clones, roughly 88% of which show up once; approximately 2% is in the top ten. Sequenced sample: PBMCs or T cells enriched from blood (not recorded which). The receptors stem from a woman in her 50s who had recovered from COVID-19. Each CDR3 is given with its conserved first and last residue. Each record gives: J gene, V gene, clone size, D gene, CDR3 protein, CDR3 DNA. The D gene is left open where the match is weak. Rows may omit the clone size; those that give it use once, few, many or a size class.

TRBJ1-2 | TRBV18 | NA | TRBD1 | CASSQGQGYGYTF | TGTGCCAGCTCACAGGGACAGGGCTATGGCTACACCTTC
TRBJ1-1 | TRBV9 | NA | TRBD1 | CASSVTDRVSTEAFF | TGTGCCAGCAGCGTAACGGACAGGGTGAGCACTGAAGCTTTCTTT
TRBJ1-2 | TRBV29-1 | few | NA | CSARTENYGYTF | TGCAGCGCCAGGACAGAGAACTATGGCTACACCTTC
TRBJ1-6 | TRBV28 | few | TRBD1 | CASRQGAQSSPLHF | TGTGCCAGTAGACAGGGGGCGCAGAGTTCACCCCTCCACTTT
TRBJ2-7 | TRBV6-1 | NA | NA | CASSEGGLRYEQYF | TGTGCCAGCAGTGAAGGGGGACTTCGCTACGAGCAGTACTTC
TRBJ2-1 | TRBV6-5 | NA | TRBD2 | CASSPPSGRNNEQFF | TGTGCCAGCAGTCCTCCTAGCGGGCGTAACAATGAGCAGTTCTTC
TRBJ1-2 | TRBV5-4 | NA | NA | CASSLDRFPNYGYTF | TGTGCCAGCAGCTTGGACAGATTCCCTAACTATGGCTACACCTTC
TRBJ2-7 | TRBV28 | once | TRBD1 | CAIRDRGRYEQYF | TGTGCCATCCGGGACAGGGGGCGGTACGAGCAGTACTTC
TRBJ1-1 | TRBV5-1 | NA | TRBD1 | CASSLVTGVNTEAFF | TGCGCCAGCAGCCTGGTGACAGGGGTGAACACTGAAGCTTTCTTT
TRBJ1-4 | TRBV2 | NA | TRBD1 | CASSGTGEKLFF | TGTGCCAGCAGTGGGACAGGGGAAAAACTGTTTTTT
TRBJ2-3 | TRBV25-1 | many | NA | CASSAGWGRSDTDTQYF | TGTGCCAGCAGTGCCGGGTGGGGCAGATCGGACACAGATACGCAGTATTTT
TRBJ1-4 | TRBV19 | NA | TRBD1 | CASRTGGAFNEKLFF | TGTGCCAGTCGGACAGGGGGCGCATTTAATGAAAAACTGTTTTTT
TRBJ2-5 | TRBV7-9 | NA | NA | CASSPLGGQGRETQYF | TGTGCCAGCAGCCCCCTTGGGGGCCAGGGGAGAGAGACCCAGTACTTC
TRBJ2-1 | TRBV19 | NA | TRBD2 | CASSVAGSGIYNEQFF | TGTGCCAGTAGTGTGGCGGGTAGCGGGATATACAATGAGCAGTTCTTC
TRBJ2-5 | TRBV5-1 | NA | NA | CASSLDPAGLQETQYF | TGCGCCAGCAGCTTGGACCCGGCGGGCCTTCAAGAGACCCAGTACTTC
TRBJ1-6 | TRBV9 | NA | TRBD1 | CASSHPPGQNNSPLHF | TGTGCCAGCAGCCATCCTCCGGGACAGAATAATTCACCCCTCCACTTT
TRBJ2-1 | TRBV19 | NA | TRBD2 | CASLEGGRASGEQFF | TGTGCCAGCCTTGAGGGCGGGAGGGCCAGCGGAGAGCAGTTCTTC
TRBJ1-5 | TRBV28 | NA | TRBD1 | CASSLGRAGGKQPQHF | TGTGCCAGCAGTTTAGGCCGGGCAGGGGGCAAGCAGCCCCAGCATTTT
TRBJ1-5 | TRBV7-9 | few | NA | CASSLAGAGQPQHF | TGTGCCAGCAGCTTAGCAGGGGCTGGTCAGCCCCAGCATTTT
TRBJ2-1 | TRBV7-9 | NA | NA | CASTHYNEQFF | TGTGCCAGCACTCACTACAATGAGCAGTTCTTC
TRBJ2-4 | TRBV2 | NA | TRBD1 | CASSQQGREDIQYF | TGTGCCAGCAGCCAACAGGGGCGTGAGGACATTCAGTACTTC
TRBJ1-1 | TRBV10-3 | few | NA | CATLARTGTEAFF | TGTGCCACCTTGGCCCGAACGGGAACTGAAGCTTTCTTT
TRBJ2-5 | TRBV27 | NA | NA | CASSSMGGTQYF | TGTGCCAGCAGTTCGATGGGGGGGACCCAGTACTTC
TRBJ2-1 | TRBV18 | NA | TRBD2 | CASSRGTSGQNEQFF | TGTGCCAGCTCCCGAGGGACTAGCGGCCAGAATGAGCAGTTCTTC
TRBJ2-7 | TRBV28 | NA | TRBD2 | CASKIGGTISYEQYF | TGTGCCAGCAAGATAGGTGGGACTATCTCCTACGAGCAGTACTTC
TRBJ1-4 | TRBV5-1 | NA | TRBD1 | CASSYRQGATNEKLFF | TGCGCCAGCAGCTATCGACAGGGAGCAACTAATGAAAAACTGTTTTTT
TRBJ2-4 | TRBV7-9 | NA | TRBD2 | CASSSPGLANIQYF | TGTGCCAGCAGCTCGCCGGGACTAGCGAACATTCAGTACTTC
TRBJ2-4 | TRBV28 | NA | NA | CASSRAGAKNIQYF | TGTGCCAGCAGCCGGGCGGGGGCCAAAAACATTCAGTACTTC
TRBJ2-5 | TRBV5-1 | once | TRBD2 | CASSLGRGLVGETQYF | TGCGCCAGCAGCTTGGGTCGGGGACTAGTAGGAGAGACCCAGTACTTC
TRBJ2-3 | TRBV27 | once | NA | CASSLRAVTDTQYF | TGTGCCAGCAGTTTAAGAGCGGTTACAGATACGCAGTATTTT
TRBJ2-1 | TRBV28 | few | TRBD2 | CASSWGGLAGVGEQFF | TGTGCCAGCAGTTGGGGTGGACTAGCGGGAGTGGGGGAGCAGTTCTTC
TRBJ1-5 | TRBV19 | NA | TRBD1 | CASSLTGTAIQPQHF | TGTGCCAGTAGCTTAACCGGGACAGCCATTCAGCCCCAGCATTTT
TRBJ2-7 | TRBV20-1 | NA | NA | CSALQGYEQYF | TGCAGTGCATTACAGGGCTACGAGCAGTACTTC
TRBJ2-7 | TRBV28 | NA | NA | CASSPGQSYEQYF | TGTGCCAGCAGCCCAGGACAGTCCTACGAGCAGTACTTC
TRBJ1-2 | TRBV5-5 | NA | NA | CASSSGRGYGYTF | TGTGCCAGCAGCTCCGGGAGAGGCTATGGCTACACCTTC
TRBJ2-1 | TRBV10-3 | NA | TRBD2 | CAISESPILAGGASEQFF | TGTGCCATCAGTGAGTCCCCGATTCTAGCGGGAGGGGCAAGTGAGCAGTTCTTC
TRBJ2-1 | TRBV24-1 | NA | NA | CATSSTGTTYNEQFF | TGTGCCACCAGCTCTACCGGGACAACCTACAATGAGCAGTTCTTC
TRBJ1-1 | TRBV19 | NA | NA | CASSDRENTEAFF | TGTGCCAGTAGTGATCGGGAGAACACTGAAGCTTTCTTT
TRBJ2-4 | TRBV28 | NA | NA | CASSLAGTTKNIQYF | TGTGCCAGCAGTTTGGCAGGGACAACCAAAAACATTCAGTACTTC
TRBJ1-2 | TRBV7-8 | NA | TRBD1 | CASSLGNPGQGYGYTF | TGTGCCAGCAGCTTAGGTAACCCGGGACAGGGGTATGGCTACACCTTC
TRBJ2-7 | TRBV20-1 | NA | NA | CSARSGSEQYF | TGCAGTGCTAGGTCGGGTAGCGAGCAGTACTTC
TRBJ2-1 | TRBV5-1 | NA | NA | CASSLALVRDEQFF | TGCGCCAGCAGCTTGGCCTTAGTCAGGGATGAGCAGTTCTTC
TRBJ1-5 | TRBV6-6 | few | NA | CASLEWSGNQPQHF | TGTGCCAGCCTCGAATGGTCGGGCAATCAGCCCCAGCATTTT
TRBJ1-4 | TRBV28 | NA | TRBD1 | CASSPPAGGVEKLFF | TGTGCCAGCAGTCCCCCGGCAGGGGGAGTTGAAAAACTGTTTTTT
TRBJ2-1 | TRBV3-1/TRBV3-2 | NA | TRBD2 | CASSQLGLAGANEQFF | TGTGCCAGCAGCCAGTTGGGACTAGCGGGAGCAAATGAGCAGTTCTTC